Each of the 26 T cell receptor beta chains below was sequenced from the same sample in a study of blood T cell repertoires in COVID-19 (TCRdb year 2020). Preparation of the library involved the immunoSEQ multiplex PCR assay. Imported from immuneACCESS, the table was reduced by TCRdb to in-frame sequences with V and J called. These copies leave out some clones; in studies compared against another copy, an unresolved V gene accounts for under half, and the cause of the remainder is not known. For this sample there are just over 250,000 clones; approximately 86% appear just once. The ten top clones hold over 7.5% of the sample. The specimen sequenced was peripheral blood. Source of these receptors: a middle-aged man who had recovered from COVID-19.

This chain connects TRBV5-1 to TRBJ2-5; 8 bases agree with TRBD2. This CDR3 has 15 residues. Germline assignment: CDR1 SGHRS and CDR2 YFSETQ. The junction had 7 bases not matched to a gene; V was cut back by 0 bases and J by 6 bases. The CDR3 here is CASSLGRGGSQTQYF. The CDR3 DNA sequence: TGCGCCAGCAGCTTGGGACGCGGGGGGAGTCAGACCCAGTACTTC.

This chain uses TRBV9 with TRBJ2-1; 7 bases map to TRBD2. The germline gives CDR1 SGDLS, CDR2 YYNGEE. The trim removed 3 bases at V and 7 bases at J, leaving 4 bases unmatched. CDR3 length equals 13 residues. In nucleotides, the CDR3 is TGTGCCAGCAGCGAGGGACTAAAGAATGAGCAGTTCTTC. Amino acids: CASSEGLKNEQFF. The whole variable domain, filled in from reference TRBV9 and TRBJ2-1, reads DSGVTQTPKHLITATGQRVTLRCSPRSGDLSVYWYQQSLDQGLQFLIQYYNGEERAKGNILERFSAQQFPDLHSELNLSSLELGDSALYFCASSEGLKNEQFFGPGTRLTVL.

This rearrangement joins TRBV5-4 to TRBJ1-2; D is ambiguous. V lost 0 bases, J lost 7 bases, and 13 bases lay in between. The CDR3 has 14 amino acids. Germline loops: CDR1 SGHNT, CDR2 YYREEE (reference sequence). CDR3 nucleotide sequence: TGTGCCAGCAGCTTGGGGGCAGCCCCTCGTGGCTACACCTTC. Protein sequence: CASSLGAAPRGYTF. Combining the CDR3 with reference TRBV5-4 and TRBJ1-2 gives the whole variable domain ETGVTQSPTHLIKTRGQQVTLRCSSQSGHNTVSWYQQALGQGPQFIFQYYREEENGRGNFPPRFSGLQFPNYSSELNVNALELDDSALYLCASSLGAAPRGYTFGSGTRLTVV.

The chain carries TRBV1 and TRBJ2-7; TRBD2 reflects the table's D call only, with no check against the DNA. TRBV1 is noted as a pseudogene. This CDR3 has 18 amino acids. The CDR3 reads CTSSQPPGLARRTYEQYF. CDR3 sequence (DNA): TGCACCAGCAGCCAACCCCCTGGACTAGCGAGGAGGACCTACGAGCAGTACTTC.

The CDR3 is CASTDGASGSSGELFF. The CDR3 DNA reads TGTGCCAGCACCGACGGAGCTAGCGGGAGTTCCGGGGAGCTGTTTTTT. The chain carries TRBV7-3 and TRBJ2-2, with 10 bases identical to TRBD2. The CDR3 covers 16 residues. Germline CDR1 and CDR2: SGHTA and FQGTGA. After removal of 7 bases from V and 6 bases from J, the junction contained 11 bases not matched to a gene.

The chain couples TRBV7-2 to TRBJ2-7; unclear D gene. The V and J ends lost 0 bases and 7 bases respectively, with 10 bases between them. CDR1 is SGHTA and CDR2 is FQGNSA in the germline V gene. The length of the CDR3 is 13 residues. The CDR3 nucleotides read TGTGCCAGCAGCTTAGCGCAGTTACCAGAGCAGTACTTC. Translation: CASSLAQLPEQYF.

A word on this clone: A much larger clone sits a single nucleotide away, making a read error possible. The rearrangement joins TRBV14 to TRBJ1-3, with 7 bases identical to TRBD1. Germline assignment: CDR1 SGHDN and CDR2 FVKESK. Trimming at V came to 8 bases and at J to 2 bases, leaving 0 bases not matched to a gene. This CDR3 is 12 amino acids long. The CDR3 DNA reads TGTGCCAGCGGGACAGCTGGAAACACCATATATTTT. Translation: CASGTAGNTIYF.

The V and J genes are TRBV30 and TRBJ2-1, with 14 bases matching TRBD2. Germline V CDR1 and CDR2: GTSNPN, SVGIG (reference sequence). This CDR3 comprises 17 residues. Unmatched junction bases numbered 6, after V lost 0 bases and J lost 5 bases. In DNA, the CDR3 is TGTGCCTGGAGTGTACGACTAGCGGGAGGGCTGGACAATGAGCAGTTCTTC. The encoded protein is CAWSVRLAGGLDNEQFF.

This clone was recorded once. The chain carries TRBV19 and TRBJ2-7, with D uncertain. Germline lookup yields CDR1 LNHDA and CDR2 SQIVND (reference sequence). V was shortened by 3 bases and J by 0 bases, with 9 bases between the two germline ends. This CDR3 is built from 14 residues. The CDR3 spells CASSISRSSYEQYF. Here the CDR3 DNA reads TGTGCCAGTAGTATTTCCCGGAGCTCCTACGAGCAGTACTTC. The full variable domain, completed using reference TRBV19 and TRBJ2-7, is DGGITQSPKYLFRKEGQNVTLSCEQNLNHDAMYWYRQDPGQGLRLIYYSQIVNDFQKGDIAEGYSVSREKKESFPLTVTSAQKNPTAFYLCASSISRSSYEQYFGPGTRLTVT.

This chain uses TRBV27 with TRBJ2-7; perhaps TRBD1 as D (6 bases). Deletions cut 6 bases from V and 4 bases from J, with 16 bases between. The germline CDR1 and CDR2 sequences are MNHEY and SMNVEV (reference sequence). CDR3 length: 14 residues. CDR3 residues: CASSPFRRGYEQYF. For the CDR3, the DNA is TGTGCCAGCAGCCCTTTTCGCAGGGGATACGAGCAGTACTTC.

The chain couples TRBV9 to TRBJ2-7, with D maybe TRBD2 (5 bases). Trimming left V 1 base short and J 6 bases short, with 11 bases between. The germline CDR1 and CDR2 sequences are SGDLS and YYNGEE. The CDR3 length is 13 residues. CDR3 sequence: CASSVTGIGEQYF. The CDR3, as DNA: TGTGCCAGCAGCGTAACGGGAATAGGCGAGCAGTACTTC.

The J gene is TRBJ2-2, the V gene TRBV5-1; 14 nucleotides match TRBD2. The CDR3 extends over 19 amino acids. Germline V lookup: CDR1 SGHRS, CDR2 YFSETQ. The trim removed 0 bases at V and 4 bases at J, leaving 8 bases unmatched. The CDR3, as DNA: TGCGCCAGCAGCTTGGACGCGCGACTAGCGGGGGGGCCCACCGGGGAGCTGTTTTTT. Protein product: CASSLDARLAGGPTGELFF.

Turning to this clone: Other DNA sequences in this sample translate to the same CDR3. The chain joins TRBV6-5 to TRBJ1-5; TRBD1 might be the D (5 bases). V was trimmed by 5 bases and J by 5 bases, leaving 10 bases between them. The V gene's germline CDR1 is MNHEY and CDR2 SVGAGI. CDR3 size: 13 residues. The CDR3, as DNA: TGTGCCAGCAGTCGCCAAGGGGATCAGCCCCAGCATTTT. It specifies CASSRQGDQPQHF.

V is TRBV15 and J is TRBJ2-1; 8 bases map to TRBD2. This CDR3 is 16 amino acids long. With 3 bases clipped from V and 0 bases from J, the junction kept 4 bases outside the gene matches. The germline V gene encodes CDR1 LNHNV and CDR2 YYDKDF (reference sequence). In DNA form, the CDR3 reads TGTGCCACCAGCAGGGACCGGGGGGGCTCCTACAATGAGCAGTTCTTC. Translation: CATSRDRGGSYNEQFF.

The chain joins TRBV5-6 to TRBJ1-1; the match to TRBD1 covers 10 bases. CDR1 is SGHDT and CDR2 is YYEEEE in the germline V gene. V lost 2 bases, J lost 5 bases, and 3 bases stayed unmatched. The CDR3 runs 14 residues. Here the CDR3 reads CASSFGTGATEAFF. The DNA for the CDR3 is TGTGCCAGCAGCTTCGGGACAGGGGCTACTGAAGCTTTCTTT.

This sequence joins TRBV5-4 and TRBJ2-7; D perhaps matches TRBD1 (6 bases). Trimming pared 4 bases from V and 6 bases from J, leaving 14 bases between. The CDR3 has 13 amino acids. The V gene's germline CDR1 is SGHNT and CDR2 YYREEE (reference sequence). CDR3 bases: TGTGCCAGCAGCGGGAACAGGGTTGCCGAGCAGTACTTC. Amino acids: CASSGNRVAEQYF. The whole variable domain, remainder taken from reference TRBV5-4 and TRBJ2-7, is ETGVTQSPTHLIKTRGQQVTLRCSSQSGHNTVSWYQQALGQGPQFIFQYYREEENGRGNFPPRFSGLQFPNYSSELNVNALELDDSALYLCASSGNRVAEQYFGPGTRLTVT.

The V and J genes are TRBV5-1 and TRBJ2-3; D unclear. Between the trimmed V and J ends, which lost 5 bases and 6 bases, there was a span of 16 bases. The CDR3 contains 14 residues. Germline CDR1 is SGHRS and CDR2 is YFSETQ. The CDR3 bases are TGCGCCAGCAGACCCGCACCAACCGAGGATACGCAGTATTTT. Its translation is CASRPAPTEDTQYF.

The chain employs TRBV7-6 and TRBJ1-6; D is ambiguous. The V and J ends lost 4 bases and 1 base respectively, with 14 bases between them. The CDR3 runs to 17 residues. From germline, CDR1 is SGHVS and CDR2 FNYEAQ. In DNA form, the CDR3 reads TGTGCCAGCAGCTCAGGCAGGAGCGGATCCTATAATTCACCCCTCCACTTT. This codes for CASSSGRSGSYNSPLHF.

CDR3 amino acids: CASSWGTGANSPLHF. CDR3 bases: TGTGCCAGCAGCTGGGGGACAGGGGCTAATTCACCCCTCCACTTT. V gene TRBV5-7 combines with J gene TRBJ1-6; 10 bases line up with TRBD1. TRBV5-7 carries the ORF label, with uncertain function. The CDR3 covers 15 residues. With 3 bases clipped from V and 6 bases from J, the junction kept 3 bases outside the gene matches.

The genes are TRBV5-1 and TRBJ2-5; 9 nucleotides line up with TRBD1. The CDR3 covers 15 residues. Trimming took 4 bases from V and 4 from J; bases not matched to a gene: 8. Germline V gives CDR1 SGHRS, CDR2 YFSETQ. CDR3 region: CASSKDRGRGETQYF. The CDR3 nucleotides read TGCGCCAGCAGCAAGGACAGGGGTAGGGGAGAGACCCAGTACTTC.

V is TRBV7-2 and J is TRBJ2-1; 8 bases line up with TRBD1. Germline CDR1 reads SGHTA; CDR2 reads FQGNSA. CDR3 length: 15 residues. Losses at the gene ends were 6 bases for V and 9 bases for J; bases not matched to a gene: 13. CDR3 sequence reads: CASRPPGQARGEQFF. The CDR3, as DNA: TGTGCCAGCAGACCTCCGGGACAGGCCCGTGGTGAGCAGTTCTTC.

V gene TRBV5-1 combines with J gene TRBJ2-2; 9 nucleotides align to TRBD1. The CDR3 loop spans 19 amino acids. Germline CDR1 reads SGHRS; CDR2 reads YFSETQ. J lost 1 base, V lost 3 bases, and 13 bases had no gene match. The CDR3 DNA follows: TGCGCCAGCAGCTCGGGAACAGGGGGCGCATTCAGGAACACCGGGGAGCTGTTTTTT. This translates into CASSSGTGGAFRNTGELFF.

J is TRBJ2-7 and V is TRBV27; D gene unclear. Germline V CDR1 and CDR2: MNHEY, SMNVEV (reference sequence). Trimming removed 6 bases at V and 2 bases at J, with 11 bases between. The CDR3 covers 13 residues. The CDR3 bases are TGTGCCAGCAGCCCTATGCCCCCCTACGAGCAGTACTTC. Its translation is CASSPMPPYEQYF.

This chain uses TRBV19 with TRBJ2-7, with 8 bases matching TRBD2. Trimming cost V 1 base and J 5 bases; bases outside gene matches: 4. This CDR3 region has 14 residues. Germline V gene data show CDR1 as LNHDA and CDR2 as SQIVND (reference sequence). Here the CDR3 reads CASSIAGGFDEQYF. For the CDR3, the DNA is TGTGCCAGTAGTATAGCGGGAGGGTTCGACGAGCAGTACTTC.

The V gene is TRBV18, the J gene TRBJ2-7, with 8 bases matching TRBD1. CDR1 KGHSH and CDR2 LQKENI come from the germline V gene. V lost 3 bases and J lost 5; bases outside the gene matches: 12. This CDR3 has 16 amino acids. The CDR3 loop is CASSPAGGDRPHEQYF. Here the CDR3 DNA reads TGTGCCAGCTCACCGGCCGGCGGGGACAGGCCTCACGAGCAGTACTTC.

The J gene is TRBJ1-2, the V gene TRBV6-6; 8 bases match TRBD1. Germline loops: CDR1 MNHNY, CDR2 SVGAGI (reference sequence). The CDR3 consists of 13 residues. The V gene end was trimmed by 7 bases and the J gene end by 5 bases; junction bases not matched to a gene: 6. CDR3 amino acids: CASTQDRVYGYTF. The CDR3 DNA is TGTGCCAGCACCCAGGACAGGGTGTATGGCTACACCTTC.